This T cell receptor (beta chain) stems from a study of T cells in localized non-small cell lung cancer. Notes on the study in general: One tumor region alone was sequenced, and heterogeneity therefore remains possible. Adjacent lung tissue had a median roughly 55 of the top 100 clones found in the tumor. A denser population of T cells in blood accompanied longer overall survival. Among the tissues sampled, uninvolved adjacent lung had the highest T cell clonality, above tumor.

Method: immunoSEQ multiplex PCR; TCRdb's copy keeps in-frame clones and lacks some. The sample shows over a thousand clones, less than 20% of them seen only once. V lost 1 base and J lost 1; bases outside the gene matches: 10. There are 18 residues in the CDR3. The germline gives CDR1 LNHDA, CDR2 SQIVND (reference sequence). Notes on this clone: Its antigen is not identified.

This chain connects TRBV19 to TRBJ2-5; 9 bases map to TRBD1. The sequence was collected from a male donor at least 60 years old with stage II squamous cell lung carcinoma. The sample consisted of lung tumor tissue, taken before any cancer treatment. Here the CDR3 DNA reads TGTGCCAGTAGTATAGGTGGAGGGACAGGGAGCCTCCAAGAGACCCAGTACTTC. Its protein is CASSIGGGTGSLQETQYF.